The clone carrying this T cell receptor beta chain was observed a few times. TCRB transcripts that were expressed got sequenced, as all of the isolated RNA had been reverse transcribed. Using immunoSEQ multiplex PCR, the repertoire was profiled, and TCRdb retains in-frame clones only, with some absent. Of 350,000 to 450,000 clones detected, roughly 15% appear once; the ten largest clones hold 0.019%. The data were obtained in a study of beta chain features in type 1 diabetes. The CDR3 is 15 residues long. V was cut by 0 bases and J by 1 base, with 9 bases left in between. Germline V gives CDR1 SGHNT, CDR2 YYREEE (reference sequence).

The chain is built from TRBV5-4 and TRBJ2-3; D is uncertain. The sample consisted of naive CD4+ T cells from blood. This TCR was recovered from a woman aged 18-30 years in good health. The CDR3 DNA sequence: TGTGCCAGCAGCTTGGGACTGGAAGGCACAGATACGCAGTATTTT. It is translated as CASSLGLEGTDTQYF.